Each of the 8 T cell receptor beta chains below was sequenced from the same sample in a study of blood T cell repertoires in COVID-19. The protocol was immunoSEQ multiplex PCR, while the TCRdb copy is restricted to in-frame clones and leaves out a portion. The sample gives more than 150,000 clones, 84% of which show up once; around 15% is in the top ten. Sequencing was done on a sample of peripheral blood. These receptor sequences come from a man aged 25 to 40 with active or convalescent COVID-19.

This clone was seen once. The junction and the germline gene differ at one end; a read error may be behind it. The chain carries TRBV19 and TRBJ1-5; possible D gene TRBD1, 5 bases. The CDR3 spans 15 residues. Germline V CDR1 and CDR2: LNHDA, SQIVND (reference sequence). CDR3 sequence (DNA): TGTGCCAGTAGCATAGTGTGGGGCGGCAATCAGCCCCAGCATTTT. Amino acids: CASSIVWGGNQPQHF.

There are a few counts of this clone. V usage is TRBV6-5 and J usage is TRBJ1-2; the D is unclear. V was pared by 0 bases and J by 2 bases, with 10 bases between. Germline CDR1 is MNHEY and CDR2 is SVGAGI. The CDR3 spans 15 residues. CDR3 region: CASSYSSDVNYGYTF. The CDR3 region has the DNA TGTGCCAGCAGTTACTCGAGCGATGTAAACTATGGCTACACCTTC.

CDR3 bases: TGCGCCAGCAGCCCCGAGGGCAATCAGCCCCAGCATTTT. Its translation is CASSPEGNQPQHF. The rearrangement uses TRBV5-1 and TRBJ1-5; D not certain. Trimming removed 4 bases from V and 2 bases from J, with 7 bases in between. The V gene's germline CDR1 is SGHRS and CDR2 YFSETQ. The CDR3 consists of 13 residues.

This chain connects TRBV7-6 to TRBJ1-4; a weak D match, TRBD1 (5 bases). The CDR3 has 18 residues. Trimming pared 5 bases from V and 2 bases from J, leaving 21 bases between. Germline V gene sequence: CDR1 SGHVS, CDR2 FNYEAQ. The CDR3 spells CASSITAGVRGTNEKLFF. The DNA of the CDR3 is TGTGCCAGCAGCATAACGGCTGGAGTCCGGGGGACTAATGAAAAACTGTTTTTT.

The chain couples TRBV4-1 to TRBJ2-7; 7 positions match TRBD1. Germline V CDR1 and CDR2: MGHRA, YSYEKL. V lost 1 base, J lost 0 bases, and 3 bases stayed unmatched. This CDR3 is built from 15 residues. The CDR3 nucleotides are TGCGCCAGCAGCCAAGTCCGGGACAGCTCCTACGAGCAGTACTTC. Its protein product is CASSQVRDSSYEQYF.

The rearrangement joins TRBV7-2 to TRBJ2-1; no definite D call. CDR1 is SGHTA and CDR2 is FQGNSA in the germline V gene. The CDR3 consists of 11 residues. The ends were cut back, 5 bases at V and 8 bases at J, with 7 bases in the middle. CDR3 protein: CASSRLYEQFF. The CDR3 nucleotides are TGTGCCAGCAGCCGTCTCTATGAGCAGTTCTTC.

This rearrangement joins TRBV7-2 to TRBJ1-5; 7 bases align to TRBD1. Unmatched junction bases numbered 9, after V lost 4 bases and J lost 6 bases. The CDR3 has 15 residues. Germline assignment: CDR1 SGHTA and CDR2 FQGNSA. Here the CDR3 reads CASSYSAGGGQPQHF. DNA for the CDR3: TGTGCCAGCAGCTACTCCGCAGGGGGTGGTCAGCCCCAGCATTTT.

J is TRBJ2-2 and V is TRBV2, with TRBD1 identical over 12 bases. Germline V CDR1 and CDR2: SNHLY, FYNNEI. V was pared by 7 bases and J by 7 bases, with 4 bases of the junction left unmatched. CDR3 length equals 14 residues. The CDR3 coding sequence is TGTGCCAGCACGGGACAGGGGGCGGTCGGGGAGCTGTTTTTT. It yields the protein CASTGQGAVGELFF.